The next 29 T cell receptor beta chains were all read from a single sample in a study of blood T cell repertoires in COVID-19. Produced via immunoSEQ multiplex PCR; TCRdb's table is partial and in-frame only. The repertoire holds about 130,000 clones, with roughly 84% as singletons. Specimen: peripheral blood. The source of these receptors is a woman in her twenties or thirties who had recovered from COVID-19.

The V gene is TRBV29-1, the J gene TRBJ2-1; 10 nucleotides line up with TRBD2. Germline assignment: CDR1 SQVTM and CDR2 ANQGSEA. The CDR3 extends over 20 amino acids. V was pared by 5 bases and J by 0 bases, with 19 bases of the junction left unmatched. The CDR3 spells CSVSTLELAGPSSSYNEQFF. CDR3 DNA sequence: TGCAGCGTTTCCACCCTAGAACTAGCGGGACCCTCGAGCTCCTACAATGAGCAGTTCTTC.

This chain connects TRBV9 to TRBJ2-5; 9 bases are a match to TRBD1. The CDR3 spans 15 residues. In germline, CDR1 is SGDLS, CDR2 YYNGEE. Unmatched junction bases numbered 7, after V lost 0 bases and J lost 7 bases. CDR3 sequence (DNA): TGTGCCAGCAGCGTAGTAGACAGGGGGGACGGGACCCAGTACTTC. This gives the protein CASSVVDRGDGTQYF.

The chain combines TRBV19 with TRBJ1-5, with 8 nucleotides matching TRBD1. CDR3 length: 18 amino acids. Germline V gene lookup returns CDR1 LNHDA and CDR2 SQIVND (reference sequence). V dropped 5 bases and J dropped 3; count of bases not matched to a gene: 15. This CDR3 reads CASSVKTGAPSTNQPQHF. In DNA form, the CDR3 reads TGTGCCAGTAGTGTTAAGACAGGGGCACCCTCCACCAATCAGCCCCAGCATTTT.

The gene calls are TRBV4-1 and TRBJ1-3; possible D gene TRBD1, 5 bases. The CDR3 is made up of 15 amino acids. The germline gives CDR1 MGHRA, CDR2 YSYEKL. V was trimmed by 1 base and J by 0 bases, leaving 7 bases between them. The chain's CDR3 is CASSQVGLSGNTIYF. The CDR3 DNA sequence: TGCGCCAGCAGCCAAGTGGGGCTCTCTGGAAACACCATATATTTT.

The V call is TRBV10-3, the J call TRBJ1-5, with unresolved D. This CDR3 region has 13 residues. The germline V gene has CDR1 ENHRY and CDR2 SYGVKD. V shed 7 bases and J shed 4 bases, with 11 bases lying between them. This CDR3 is CAIKEAGNQPQHF. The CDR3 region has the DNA TGTGCCATCAAAGAGGCGGGGAATCAGCCCCAGCATTTT.

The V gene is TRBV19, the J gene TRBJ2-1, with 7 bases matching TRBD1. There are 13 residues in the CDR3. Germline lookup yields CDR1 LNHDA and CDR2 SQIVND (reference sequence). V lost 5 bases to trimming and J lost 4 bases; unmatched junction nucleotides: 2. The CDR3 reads CASSSGGYNEQFF. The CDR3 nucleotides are TGTGCCAGTAGTTCAGGGGGTTACAATGAGCAGTTCTTC.

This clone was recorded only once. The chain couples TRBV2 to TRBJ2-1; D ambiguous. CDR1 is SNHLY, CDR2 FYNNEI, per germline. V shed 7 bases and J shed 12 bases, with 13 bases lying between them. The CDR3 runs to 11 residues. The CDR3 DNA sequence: TGTGCCAGCACCGAGCTCGGTGCGCAGTTCTTC. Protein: CASTELGAQFF.

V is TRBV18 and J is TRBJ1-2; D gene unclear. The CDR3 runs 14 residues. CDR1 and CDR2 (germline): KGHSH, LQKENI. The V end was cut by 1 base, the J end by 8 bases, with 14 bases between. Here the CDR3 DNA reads TGTGCCAGCTCACCACGCCGGGTGACTGGAGGCTACACCTTC. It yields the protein CASSPRRVTGGYTF.

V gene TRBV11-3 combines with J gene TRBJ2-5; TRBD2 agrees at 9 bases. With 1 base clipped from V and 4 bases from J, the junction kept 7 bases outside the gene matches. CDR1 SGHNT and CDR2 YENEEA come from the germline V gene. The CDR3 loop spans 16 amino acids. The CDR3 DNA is TGTGCCAGCAGCTTAGGTCCTAGCGGGGAGGGAGAGACCCAGTACTTC. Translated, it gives CASSLGPSGEGETQYF.

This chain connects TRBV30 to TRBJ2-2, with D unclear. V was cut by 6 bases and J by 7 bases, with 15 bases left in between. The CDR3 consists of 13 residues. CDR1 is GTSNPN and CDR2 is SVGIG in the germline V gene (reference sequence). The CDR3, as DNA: TGTGCCTGCCCCCGGCGGATTTACGGGGAGCTGTTTTTT. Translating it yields CACPRRIYGELFF.

CDR3 bases: TGTGCCAGCAGCCGGGGCCTTCTGTGGGTTGGCTACACCTTC. Its protein is CASSRGLLWVGYTF. The gene calls are TRBV3-1 (or the pseudogene TRBV3-2) and TRBJ1-2; TRBD1 is a possible D gene (5 bases). CDR1 is LGHDT, CDR2 YNNKEL, per germline (reference sequence). The CDR3 is made up of 14 amino acids. V lost 4 bases, J lost 7 bases, and 16 bases lay in between.

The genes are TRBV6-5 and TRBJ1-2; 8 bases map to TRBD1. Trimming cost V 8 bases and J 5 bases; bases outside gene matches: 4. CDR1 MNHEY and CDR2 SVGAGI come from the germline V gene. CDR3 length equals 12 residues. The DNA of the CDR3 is TGTGCCAGCGGCTACAGGGGGTATGGCTACACCTTC. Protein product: CASGYRGYGYTF.

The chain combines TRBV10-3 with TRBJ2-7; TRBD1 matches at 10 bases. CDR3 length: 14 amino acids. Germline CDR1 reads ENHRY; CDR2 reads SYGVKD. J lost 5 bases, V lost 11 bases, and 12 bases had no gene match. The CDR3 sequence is CAVREGTGDHEQYF. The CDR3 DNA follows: TGTGCCGTCCGCGAGGGGACAGGGGACCACGAGCAGTACTTC.

The CDR3 spells CASSFTGARWGYNEQFF. CDR3 in DNA: TGTGCCAGCAGTTTCACGGGAGCCCGTTGGGGATACAATGAGCAGTTCTTC. The chain recombines TRBV6-2 or TRBV6-3 with TRBJ2-1; maybe TRBD2 (6 bases). Trimming shortened V by 4 bases and J by 4 bases, and 20 bases separated the two germline ends. This CDR3 spans 17 amino acids. Germline lookup yields CDR1 MNHEY and CDR2 SVGEGT.

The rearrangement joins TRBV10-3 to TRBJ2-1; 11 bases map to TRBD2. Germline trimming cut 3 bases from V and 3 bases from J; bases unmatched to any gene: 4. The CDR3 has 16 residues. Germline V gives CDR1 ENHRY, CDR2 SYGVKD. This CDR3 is CAISEPGLAVYNEQFF. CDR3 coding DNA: TGTGCCATCAGTGAACCGGGACTAGCGGTCTACAATGAGCAGTTCTTC.

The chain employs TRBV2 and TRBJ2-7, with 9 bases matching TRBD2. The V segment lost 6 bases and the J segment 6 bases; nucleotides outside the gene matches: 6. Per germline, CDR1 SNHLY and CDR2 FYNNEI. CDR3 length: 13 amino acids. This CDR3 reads CASSPGLASEQYF. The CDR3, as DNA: TGTGCCAGCAGCCCGGGACTAGCTAGCGAGCAGTACTTC.

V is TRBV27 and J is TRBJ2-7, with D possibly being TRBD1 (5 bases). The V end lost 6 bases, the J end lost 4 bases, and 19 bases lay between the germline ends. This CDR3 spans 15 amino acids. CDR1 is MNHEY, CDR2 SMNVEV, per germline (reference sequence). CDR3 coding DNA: TGTGCCAGCAGCCTAACAGGTGCCCGCACTTACGAGCAGTACTTC. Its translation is CASSLTGARTYEQYF.

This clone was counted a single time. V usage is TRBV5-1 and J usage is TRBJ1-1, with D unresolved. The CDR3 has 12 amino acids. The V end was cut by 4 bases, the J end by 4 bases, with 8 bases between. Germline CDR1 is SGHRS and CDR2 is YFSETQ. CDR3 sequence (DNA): TGCGCCAGCAGCCTTACTGCCACTGAAGCTTTCTTT. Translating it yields CASSLTATEAFF.

This CDR3 is CASSVESGGNSPLHF. The CDR3, as DNA: TGTGCCAGCAGCGTAGAGTCCGGGGGGAATTCACCCCTCCACTTT. This chain links TRBV9 with TRBJ1-6, with D maybe TRBD1 (5 bases). The CDR3 consists of 15 residues. Germline values: CDR1 SGDLS, CDR2 YYNGEE. Trimming took off 0 bases at V and 7 bases at J, with 11 bases between the two ends.

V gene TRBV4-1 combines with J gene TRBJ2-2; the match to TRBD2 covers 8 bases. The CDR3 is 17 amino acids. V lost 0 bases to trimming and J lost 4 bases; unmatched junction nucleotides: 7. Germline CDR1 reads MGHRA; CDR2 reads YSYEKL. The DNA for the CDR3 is TGCGCCAGCAGCCAAGATCTGGGCGGGAGGCCCACCGGGGAGCTGTTTTTT. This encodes CASSQDLGGRPTGELFF.

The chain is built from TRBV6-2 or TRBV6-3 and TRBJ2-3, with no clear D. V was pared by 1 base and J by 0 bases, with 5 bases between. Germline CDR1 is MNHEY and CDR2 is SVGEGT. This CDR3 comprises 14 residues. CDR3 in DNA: TGTGCCAGCAGTTACTATATGAGCACAGATACGCAGTATTTT. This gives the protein CASSYYMSTDTQYF.

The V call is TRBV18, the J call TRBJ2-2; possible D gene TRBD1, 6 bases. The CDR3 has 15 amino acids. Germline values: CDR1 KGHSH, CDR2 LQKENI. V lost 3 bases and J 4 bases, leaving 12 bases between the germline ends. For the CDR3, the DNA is TGTGCCAGCTCACCGACACAGGGACCCACCGGGGAGCTGTTTTTT. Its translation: CASSPTQGPTGELFF.

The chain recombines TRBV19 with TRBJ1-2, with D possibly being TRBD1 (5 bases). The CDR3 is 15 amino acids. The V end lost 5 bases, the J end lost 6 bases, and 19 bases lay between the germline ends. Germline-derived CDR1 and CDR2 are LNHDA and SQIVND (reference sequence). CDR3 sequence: CASSAGRGNVDGYTF. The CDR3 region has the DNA TGTGCCAGTAGTGCCGGGCGGGGGAATGTGGATGGCTACACCTTC.

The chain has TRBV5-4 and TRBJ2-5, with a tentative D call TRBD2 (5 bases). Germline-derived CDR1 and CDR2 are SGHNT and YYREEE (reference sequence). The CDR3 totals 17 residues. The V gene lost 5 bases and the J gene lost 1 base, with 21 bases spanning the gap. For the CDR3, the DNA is TGTGCCAGCAGGTTAGACCTGGACGGGATTGCCCAAGAGACCCAGTACTTC. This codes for CASRLDLDGIAQETQYF.

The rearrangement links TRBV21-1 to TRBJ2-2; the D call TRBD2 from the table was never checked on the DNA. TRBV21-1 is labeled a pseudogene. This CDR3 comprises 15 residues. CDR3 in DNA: TGTGCCAGCAGCAGTACTAGCGTGTGCACCGGGGAGCTGTTTTTT. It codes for CASSSTSVCTGELFF.

This chain's CDR3 is CASSWTGKTGELFF. The CDR3 DNA sequence: TGTGCCAGCAGCTGGACAGGGAAAACCGGGGAGCTGTTTTTT. The gene calls are TRBV6-2 or TRBV6-3 and TRBJ2-2; 8 nucleotides line up with TRBD1. From germline, CDR1 is MNHEY and CDR2 SVGEGT. Losses at the gene ends were 6 bases for V and 5 bases for J; bases not matched to a gene: 5. This CDR3 comprises 14 residues.

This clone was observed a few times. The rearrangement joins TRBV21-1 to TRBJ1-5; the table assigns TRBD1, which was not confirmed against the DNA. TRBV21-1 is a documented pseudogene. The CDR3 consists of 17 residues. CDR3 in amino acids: CASSKFRGRGGNQPQHF. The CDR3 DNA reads TGTGCCAGCAGCAAATTCAGGGGCCGTGGTGGCAATCAGCCCCAGCATTTT.

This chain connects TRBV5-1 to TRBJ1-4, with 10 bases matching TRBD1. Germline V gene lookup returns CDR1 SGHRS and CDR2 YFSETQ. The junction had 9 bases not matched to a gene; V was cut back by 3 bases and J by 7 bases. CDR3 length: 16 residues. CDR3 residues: CASSWDRGFGVEKLFF. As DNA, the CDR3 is TGCGCCAGCAGCTGGGACAGGGGATTCGGAGTTGAAAAACTGTTTTTT. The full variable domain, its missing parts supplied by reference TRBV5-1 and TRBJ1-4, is KAGVTQTPRYLIKTRGQQVTLSCSPISGHRSVSWYQQTPGQGLQFLFEYFSETQRNKGNFPGRFSGRQFSNSRSEMNVSTLELGDSALYLCASSWDRGFGVEKLFFGSGTQLSVL.

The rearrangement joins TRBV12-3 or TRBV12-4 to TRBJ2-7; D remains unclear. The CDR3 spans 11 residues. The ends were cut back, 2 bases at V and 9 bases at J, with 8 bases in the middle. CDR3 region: CASSLRHRQYF. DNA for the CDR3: TGTGCCAGCAGTTTAAGACATAGGCAGTACTTC.